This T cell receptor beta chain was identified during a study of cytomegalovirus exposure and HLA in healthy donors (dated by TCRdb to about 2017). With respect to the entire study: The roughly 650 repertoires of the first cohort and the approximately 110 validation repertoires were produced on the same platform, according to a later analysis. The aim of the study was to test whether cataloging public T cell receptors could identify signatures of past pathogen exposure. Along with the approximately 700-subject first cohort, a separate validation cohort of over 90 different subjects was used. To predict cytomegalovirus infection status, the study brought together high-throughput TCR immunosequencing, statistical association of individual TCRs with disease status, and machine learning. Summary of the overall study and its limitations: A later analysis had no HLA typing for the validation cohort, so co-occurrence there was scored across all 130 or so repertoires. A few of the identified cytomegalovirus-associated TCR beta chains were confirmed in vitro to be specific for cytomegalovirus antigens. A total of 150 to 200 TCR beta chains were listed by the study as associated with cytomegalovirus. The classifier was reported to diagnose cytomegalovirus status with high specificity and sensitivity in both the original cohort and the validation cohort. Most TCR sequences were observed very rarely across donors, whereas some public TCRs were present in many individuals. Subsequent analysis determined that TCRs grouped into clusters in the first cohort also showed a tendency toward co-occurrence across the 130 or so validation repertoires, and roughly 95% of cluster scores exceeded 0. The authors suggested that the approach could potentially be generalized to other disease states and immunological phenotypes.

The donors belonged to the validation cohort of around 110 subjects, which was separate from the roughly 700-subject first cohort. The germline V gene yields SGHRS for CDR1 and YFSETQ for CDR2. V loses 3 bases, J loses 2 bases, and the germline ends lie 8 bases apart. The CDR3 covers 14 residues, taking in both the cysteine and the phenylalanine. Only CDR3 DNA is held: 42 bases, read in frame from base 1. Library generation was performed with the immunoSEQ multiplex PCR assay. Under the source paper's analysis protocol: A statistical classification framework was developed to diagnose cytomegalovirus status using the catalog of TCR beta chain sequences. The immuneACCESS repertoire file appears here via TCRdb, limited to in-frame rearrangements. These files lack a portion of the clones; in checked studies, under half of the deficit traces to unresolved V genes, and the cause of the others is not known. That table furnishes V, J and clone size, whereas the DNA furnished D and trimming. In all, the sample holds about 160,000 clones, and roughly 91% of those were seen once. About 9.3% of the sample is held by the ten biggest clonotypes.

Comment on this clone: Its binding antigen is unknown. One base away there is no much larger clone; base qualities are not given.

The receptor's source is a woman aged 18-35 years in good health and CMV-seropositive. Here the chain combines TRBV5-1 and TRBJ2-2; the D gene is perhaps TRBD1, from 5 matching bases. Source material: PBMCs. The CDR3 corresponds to CASSWTRNTGELFF. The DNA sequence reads TGCGCCAGCAGCTGGACACGTAACACCGGGGAGCTGTTTTTT.